This T cell receptor (beta chain) was captured in a study of T cell changes during pregnancy in multiple sclerosis. Looked up from germline, CDR1 is SGHRS and CDR2 is YFSETQ. The CDR3 contains 14 residues. V was pared by 5 bases and J by 7 bases, with 7 bases of the junction left unmatched. TCRdb's copy holds only in-frame clones and misses some; the assay was immunoSEQ multiplex PCR. The data contain 75,000 to 95,000 clones, less than 95% of them seen just once; the ten biggest clones take up under 0.95%. This specimen consisted of peripheral blood, obtained before pregnancy. The chain joins TRBV5-1 to TRBJ2-1; TRBD2 aligns across 9 bases. The clonotype originates from a female donor with multiple sclerosis, enrolled in a pregnancy study. The DNA for the CDR3 is TGCGCCAGCAGTCTGTCTAGCGGGACAAATGAGCAGTTCTTC. The encoded protein is CASSLSSGTNEQFF.